Only a few counts were recorded for the clone carrying this T cell receptor beta chain. What it recognizes is unknown. The sample belongs to a study of cytomegalovirus exposure and HLA in healthy donors. Study-level results: Highly shared variants forming one cluster were likely a sequencing artifact. The Asian-associated ancestry cluster reportedly had fewer N-insertions than the 666-donor mean in a later analysis. HLA alleles showed associations with approximately 15,000 TCR beta sequences in a later analysis, at a 0.05 false discovery rate.

The PCR had 60 Vbeta and 13 Jbeta primers. Assay used: immunoSEQ multiplex PCR; TCRdb lists only in-frame clones, some missing. The sample lists about 83,000 clones; about 81% were seen once. Germline CDR1 is SSHAT and CDR2 is FNYEAQ (reference sequence). The V gene lost 3 bases and the J gene lost 6 bases, with 9 bases spanning the gap. The CDR3 covers 13 residues. Sequencing was performed on PBMCs. The chain couples TRBV7-7 to TRBJ1-5; a possible D gene is TRBD1 (5 bases). The sequence came from a man between 60 and 75 years old in good health and CMV-seronegative. CDR3 in DNA: TGTGCCAGCAGCTTTAAGGGGCCTCAGCCCCAGCATTTT. Translated, it gives CASSFKGPQPQHF.